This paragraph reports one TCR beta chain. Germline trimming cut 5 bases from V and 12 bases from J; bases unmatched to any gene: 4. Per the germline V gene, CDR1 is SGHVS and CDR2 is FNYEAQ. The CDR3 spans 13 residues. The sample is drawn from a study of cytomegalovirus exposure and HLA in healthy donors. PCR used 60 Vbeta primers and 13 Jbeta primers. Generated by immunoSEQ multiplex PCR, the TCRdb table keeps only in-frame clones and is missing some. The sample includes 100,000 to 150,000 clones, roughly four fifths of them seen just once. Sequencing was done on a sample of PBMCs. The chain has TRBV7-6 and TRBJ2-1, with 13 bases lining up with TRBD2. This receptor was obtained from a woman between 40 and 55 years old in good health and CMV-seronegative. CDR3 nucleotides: TGTGCCAGCAGCGGGAGGACTAGCGGGAGGCAGTTCTTC. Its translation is CASSGRTSGRQFF.